The next 11 T cell receptor beta chains were all read from a single sample in a study of T cell responses to AZD1222 COVID-19 vaccine. Using immunoSEQ multiplex PCR, the repertoire was profiled, and TCRdb retains in-frame clones only, with some absent. The table has roughly 120,000 clones, about 86% seen once; the top ten hold under 3%. The sample consisted of peripheral blood, taken 28 days after the second AZD1222 dose. These receptors originate from an adult who received the AZD1222 COVID-19 vaccine.

V and J are TRBV9 and TRBJ2-3; 8 nucleotides match TRBD2. The germline V gene has CDR1 SGDLS and CDR2 YYNGEE. J lost 4 bases, V lost 7 bases, and 11 bases had no gene match. The CDR3 loop spans 15 amino acids. This chain's CDR3 is CASSAQAGGADTQYF. The CDR3 coding sequence is TGTGCCAGCTCCGCCCAGGCGGGGGGTGCAGATACGCAGTATTTT.

The J gene is TRBJ2-3, the V gene TRBV4-1; TRBD2 matches at 8 bases. J lost 4 bases, V lost 4 bases, and 10 bases had no gene match. The CDR3 covers 16 residues. In germline, CDR1 is MGHRA, CDR2 YSYEKL. The CDR3 protein is CASSPYDRGGSDTQYF. Here the CDR3 DNA reads TGCGCCAGCAGCCCGTATGATCGGGGGGGGTCAGATACGCAGTATTTT.

The chain uses TRBV9 and TRBJ1-5, with a weak D call TRBD1 (5 bases). The CDR3 covers 15 residues. Germline assignment: CDR1 SGDLS and CDR2 YYNGEE. Trimming pared 0 bases from V and 0 bases from J, leaving 7 bases between. The CDR3 sequence: CASSVEGNSNQPQHF. The CDR3 region has the DNA TGTGCCAGCAGCGTAGAGGGGAATAGCAATCAGCCCCAGCATTTT.

V gene TRBV7-3 combines with J gene TRBJ2-2, with TRBD2 as a possible D gene (6 bases). V was shortened by 2 bases and J by 0 bases, with 13 bases between the two germline ends. Germline V gives CDR1 SGHTA, CDR2 FQGTGA. The CDR3 spans 17 residues. This CDR3 is CASSLPWRGSNTGELFF. DNA of the CDR3: TGTGCCAGCAGCTTACCCTGGCGGGGATCGAACACCGGGGAGCTGTTTTTT.

This clone was detected a few times. This rearrangement joins TRBV3-1 (or the pseudogene TRBV3-2) to TRBJ1-2; D call uncertain. This CDR3 has 14 residues. The V gene lost 4 bases and the J gene lost 3 bases, with 12 bases spanning the gap. Germline V CDR1 and CDR2: LGHDT, YNNKEL (reference sequence). The CDR3 DNA follows: TGTGCCAGCAGCCGGAGGGAAGGTGACTATGGCTACACCTTC. Translating gives CASSRREGDYGYTF.

The sample holds many counts of this clone. The chain uses TRBV5-1 and TRBJ2-7; the D is unclear. CDR3 length equals 11 residues. V lost 0 bases and J lost 6, with 4 bases in between. Germline CDR1 SGHRS, CDR2 YFSETQ. The CDR3 reads CASSLESEQYF. The CDR3 coding sequence is TGCGCCAGCAGCTTGGAATCCGAGCAGTACTTC.

This rearrangement joins TRBV5-3 to TRBJ1-2; maybe TRBD1 (6 bases). TRBV5-3 is classed as an ORF, of uncertain function. The CDR3 is 14 amino acids. The V and J ends lost 2 bases and 3 bases respectively, with 11 bases between them. The CDR3 DNA sequence: TGTGCCAGAAGCTTCCGGGGGCGCGACTATGGCTACACCTTC. Amino acid sequence: CARSFRGRDYGYTF.

The chain links TRBV18 to TRBJ2-5, with D possibly TRBD1 on 6 matching bases. Germline assignment: CDR1 KGHSH and CDR2 LQKENI. This CDR3 is 15 amino acids long. V lost 2 bases and J 5 bases, leaving 15 bases between the germline ends. CDR3 bases: TGTGCCAGCTCACCAAGTCGGGCAGGGGTCGAGACCCAGTACTTC. Its protein product is CASSPSRAGVETQYF.

The rearrangement joins TRBV3-1 (or the pseudogene TRBV3-2) to TRBJ2-5, with D uncertain. The CDR3 totals 14 residues. V lost 1 base and J 4 bases, leaving 10 bases between the germline ends. Germline V gives CDR1 LGHDT, CDR2 YNNKEL (reference sequence). The CDR3 sequence is CASSQGLPGETQYF. CDR3 nucleotide sequence: TGTGCCAGCAGCCAAGGATTACCAGGAGAGACCCAGTACTTC.

This clone was detected only once. This CDR3 is also generated by other DNA sequences in the sample. The V gene is TRBV11-3, the J gene TRBJ1-1; 8 bases match TRBD1. The V and J ends lost 5 bases and 3 bases, in that order; junction bases with no gene match: 8. The germline CDR1 and CDR2 sequences are SGHNT and YENEEA. The length of the CDR3 is 15 residues. This chain's CDR3 is CASSPRTGRDTEAFF. As DNA, the CDR3 is TGTGCCAGCAGCCCTAGGACAGGGCGAGACACTGAAGCTTTCTTT.

The chain couples TRBV30 to TRBJ1-6; D uncertain. Germline V gives CDR1 GTSNPN, CDR2 SVGIG (reference sequence). V lost 2 bases, J lost 6 bases, and 5 bases lay in between. The CDR3 has 12 residues. The CDR3 here is CAWSFTNSPLHF. CDR3 coding DNA: TGTGCCTGGAGTTTTACTAATTCACCCCTCCACTTT. Full variable domain (missing parts from reference TRBV30 and TRBJ1-6): SQTIHQWPATLVQPVGSPLSLECTVEGTSNPNLYWYRQAAGRGLQLLFYSVGIGQISSEVPQNLSASRPQDRQFILSSKKLLLSDSGFYLCAWSFTNSPLHFGNGTRLTVT.